The present TCR beta chain was sequenced within a study of blood T cell repertoires in COVID-19 (dated by TCRdb to about 2020). Concerning the study at large: Samples covering the acute and convalescent phases of COVID-19 were provided by collaborators in the United States, Italy and Spain. The prospective study material was composed of cDNA or gDNA derived from T cells, B-cell-depleted T cells, or PBMCs. Subjects who had been exposed to COVID-19, were actively infected with it, or had recovered from it provided the deeply sampled blood TCRbeta repertoires that made up the dataset. A freely available public database, intended as a resource for researchers studying the immune response to SARS-CoV-2, is where the repertoires were released. The samples were drawn from the first 160 participants of the ongoing ImmuneRACE study and from some 1,300 subjects provided by 6 global collaborators. A de-identified subject ID, COVID-19 status, age in years and sex were almost always included in the sample metadata. Where HLA class I and class II types were available, the types were taken from metadata supplied by the sample provider, not from assay-based typing.

Study-wide conclusions, independent of this receptor: Clinical and demographic metadata were provided uncurated, with the amount varying by source and participant.

The germline V gene provides CDR1 SNHLY and CDR2 FYNNEI. The CDR3 contains 15 residues, cysteine and phenylalanine counted. The DNA shown is the 45-base CDR3, in frame from base 1. Germline trimming amounts to 5 bases on V and 8 bases on J, with 8 as the count of junction bases outside the gene matches. The collaborating institutions used their own protocols to collect whole blood in K2EDTA tubes. Collaborator samples were shipped for TCRbeta analysis as frozen whole blood, isolated PBMCs, or DNA extracted from either sample type. On this clone itself: Its antigen remains undetermined. No base quality information exists; no much larger clone differs at one position.

The immunoSEQ Assay, a bias-controlled multiplex PCR, was used to amplify TCRbeta CDR3 regions from genomic DNA. On the authors' methods: Within the assay, amplification of reference gene primers was used to estimate how many nucleated cells each sample contained. To quantify the absolute abundance of each unique TCRbeta CDR3 rearrangement, sequence reads were collapsed and filtered. For each sample, productive Simpson clonality was calculated by taking the square root of Simpson's diversity index across productive rearrangements. Entries here come from immuneACCESS through TCRdb and include only in-frame sequences with V and J called. Some clones fail to appear in such tables; in the studies checked, an unresolved V gene covers under half of the shortfall, and the cause of the remainder is unknown. For V, J and clone size, that table is used; D and trimming come from the DNA. The sample table records roughly 130,000 clones; 88% of these occur just once. The ten largest make up over 9.5% of the sample.

The TCR comes from a man in his 60s with active or convalescent COVID-19. The chain joins TRBV2 to TRBJ2-1; 11 bases in the middle match TRBD2. Specimen: peripheral blood. The CDR3 reads as follows: CASSKGGLAVDEQFF. The DNA sequence is TGTGCCAGCAGTAAGGGGGGACTAGCGGTCGATGAGCAGTTCTTC.